This note documents a single TCR beta chain sequence. The source of the sample is a study of blood T cell repertoires in COVID-19. In the study overall: There were acute and convalescent COVID-19 samples, and they came from the United States, Italy and Spain.

Libraries were prepared by immunoSEQ multiplex PCR; TCRdb keeps only in-frame clonotypes and omits some of them. Found here are approximately 70,000 clones, roughly 90% of them singletons; the top ten hold about 7%. Germline assignment: CDR1 SQVTM and CDR2 ANQGSEA. The CDR3 has 15 residues. The ends lost 2 bases at V and 6 bases at J; junction bases unmatched: 8. Patients from Seattle were sampled longitudinally, starting during active infection. Sequenced material: peripheral blood. The chain uses TRBV29-1 and TRBJ2-1; 9 nucleotides match TRBD1. The TCR was taken from a man aged 35 to 55 with COVID-19, enrolled during active disease. CDR3 bases: TGCAGCGTTGAAAGTTCCGGGACAGGGCCCAATGAGCAGTTCTTC. Translation: CSVESSGTGPNEQFF.